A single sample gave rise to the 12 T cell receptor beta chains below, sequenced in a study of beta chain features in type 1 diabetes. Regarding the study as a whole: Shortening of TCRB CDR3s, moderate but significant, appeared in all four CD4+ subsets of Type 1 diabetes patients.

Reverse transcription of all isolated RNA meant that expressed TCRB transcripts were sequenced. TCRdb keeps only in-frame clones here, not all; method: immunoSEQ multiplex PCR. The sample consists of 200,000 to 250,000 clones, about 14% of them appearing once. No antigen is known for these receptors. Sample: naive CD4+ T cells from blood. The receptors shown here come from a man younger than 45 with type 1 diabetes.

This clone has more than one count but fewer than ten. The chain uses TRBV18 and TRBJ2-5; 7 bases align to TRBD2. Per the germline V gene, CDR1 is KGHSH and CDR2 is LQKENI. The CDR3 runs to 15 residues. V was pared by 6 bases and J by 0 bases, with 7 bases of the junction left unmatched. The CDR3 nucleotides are TGTGCCAGCTCTCCTTTGCGGGGGTACCAAGAGACCCAGTACTTC. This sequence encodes CASSPLRGYQETQYF.

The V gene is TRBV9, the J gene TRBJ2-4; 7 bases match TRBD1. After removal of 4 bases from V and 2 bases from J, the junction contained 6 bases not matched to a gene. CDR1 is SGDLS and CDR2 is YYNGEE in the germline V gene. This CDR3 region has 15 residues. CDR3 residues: CASSRATGTKNIQYF. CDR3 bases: TGTGCCAGCAGCCGAGCGACAGGGACCAAAAACATTCAGTACTTC.

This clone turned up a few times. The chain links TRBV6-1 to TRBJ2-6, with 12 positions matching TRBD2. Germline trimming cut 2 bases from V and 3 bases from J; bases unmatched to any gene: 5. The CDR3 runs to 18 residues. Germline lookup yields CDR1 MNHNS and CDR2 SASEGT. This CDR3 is CASSEQLAGGYGANVLTF. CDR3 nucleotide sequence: TGTGCCAGCAGTGAACAACTAGCGGGAGGATATGGGGCCAACGTCCTGACTTTC.

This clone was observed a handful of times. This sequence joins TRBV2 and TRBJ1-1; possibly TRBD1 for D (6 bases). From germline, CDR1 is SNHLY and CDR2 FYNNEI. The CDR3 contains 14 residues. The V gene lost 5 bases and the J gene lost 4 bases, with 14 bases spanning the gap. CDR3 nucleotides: TGTGCCAGCAGTTCCTACAGGGCGGGCACTGAAGCTTTCTTT. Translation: CASSSYRAGTEAFF.

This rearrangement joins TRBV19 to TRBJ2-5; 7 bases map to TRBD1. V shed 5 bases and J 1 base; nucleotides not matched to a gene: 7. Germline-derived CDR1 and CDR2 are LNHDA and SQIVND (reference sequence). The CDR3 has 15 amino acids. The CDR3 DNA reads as TGTGCCAGTAGTCCAATGTGGACAGGCCAAGAGACCCAGTACTTC. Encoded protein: CASSPMWTGQETQYF.

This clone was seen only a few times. The CDR3 DNA reads as TGTGCCAGTAGTTCCACCGGGACAGGAGAAAAACTGTTTTTT. Translating gives CASSSTGTGEKLFF. This chain connects TRBV19 to TRBJ1-4, with TRBD1 matching over 8 bases. Germline V CDR1 and CDR2: LNHDA, SQIVND (reference sequence). V trimming: 5 bases; J trimming: 8 bases; junction bases outside the gene matches: 7. The length of the CDR3 is 14 residues.

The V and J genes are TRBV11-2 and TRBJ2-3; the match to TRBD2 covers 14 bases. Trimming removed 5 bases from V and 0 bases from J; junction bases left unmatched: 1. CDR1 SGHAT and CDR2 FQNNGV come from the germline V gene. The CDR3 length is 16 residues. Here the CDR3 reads CASSRLAGGSTDTQYF. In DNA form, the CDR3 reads TGTGCCAGCAGCCGACTAGCGGGGGGGAGCACAGATACGCAGTATTTT.

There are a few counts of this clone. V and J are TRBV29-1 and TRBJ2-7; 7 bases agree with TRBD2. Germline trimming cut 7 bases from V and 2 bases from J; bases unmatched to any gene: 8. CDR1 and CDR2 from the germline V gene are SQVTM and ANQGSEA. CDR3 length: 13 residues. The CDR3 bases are TGCAGCGCCAGCGGGACGCAGCCCTACGAGCAGTACTTC. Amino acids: CSASGTQPYEQYF.

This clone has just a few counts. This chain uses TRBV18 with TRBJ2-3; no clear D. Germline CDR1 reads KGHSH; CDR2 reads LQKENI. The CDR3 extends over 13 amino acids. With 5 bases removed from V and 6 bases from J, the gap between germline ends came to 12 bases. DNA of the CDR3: TGTGCCAGCTCATCAATTGAGGATGATACGCAGTATTTT. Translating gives CASSSIEDDTQYF. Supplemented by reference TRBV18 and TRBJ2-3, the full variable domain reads NAGVMQNPRHLVRRRGQEARLRCSPMKGHSHVYWYRQLPEEGLKFMVYLQKENIIDESGMPKERFSAEFPKEGPSILRIQQVVRGDSAAYFCASSSIEDDTQYFGPGTRLTVL.

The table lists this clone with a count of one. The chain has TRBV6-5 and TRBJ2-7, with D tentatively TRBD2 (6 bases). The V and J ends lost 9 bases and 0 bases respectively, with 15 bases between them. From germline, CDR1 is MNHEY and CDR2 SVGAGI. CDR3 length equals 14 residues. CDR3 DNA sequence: TGTGCCAGTATCCGGGACTCCTCCTCCTACGAGCAGTACTTC. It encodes CASIRDSSSYEQYF.

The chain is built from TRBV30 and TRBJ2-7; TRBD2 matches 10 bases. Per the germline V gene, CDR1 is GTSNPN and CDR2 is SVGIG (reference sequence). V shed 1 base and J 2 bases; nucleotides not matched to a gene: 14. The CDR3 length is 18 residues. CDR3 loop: CAWSGTRALAGGPYEQYF. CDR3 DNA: TGTGCCTGGAGTGGAACTCGGGCATTAGCGGGAGGTCCCTACGAGCAGTACTTC.

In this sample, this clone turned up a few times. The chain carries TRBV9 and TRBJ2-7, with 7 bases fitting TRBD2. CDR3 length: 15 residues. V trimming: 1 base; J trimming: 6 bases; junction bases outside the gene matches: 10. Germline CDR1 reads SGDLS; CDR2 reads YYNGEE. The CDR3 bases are TGTGCCAGCAGCGTAACCCCCGTGGGAGGGATCGAGCAGTACTTC. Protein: CASSVTPVGGIEQYF.